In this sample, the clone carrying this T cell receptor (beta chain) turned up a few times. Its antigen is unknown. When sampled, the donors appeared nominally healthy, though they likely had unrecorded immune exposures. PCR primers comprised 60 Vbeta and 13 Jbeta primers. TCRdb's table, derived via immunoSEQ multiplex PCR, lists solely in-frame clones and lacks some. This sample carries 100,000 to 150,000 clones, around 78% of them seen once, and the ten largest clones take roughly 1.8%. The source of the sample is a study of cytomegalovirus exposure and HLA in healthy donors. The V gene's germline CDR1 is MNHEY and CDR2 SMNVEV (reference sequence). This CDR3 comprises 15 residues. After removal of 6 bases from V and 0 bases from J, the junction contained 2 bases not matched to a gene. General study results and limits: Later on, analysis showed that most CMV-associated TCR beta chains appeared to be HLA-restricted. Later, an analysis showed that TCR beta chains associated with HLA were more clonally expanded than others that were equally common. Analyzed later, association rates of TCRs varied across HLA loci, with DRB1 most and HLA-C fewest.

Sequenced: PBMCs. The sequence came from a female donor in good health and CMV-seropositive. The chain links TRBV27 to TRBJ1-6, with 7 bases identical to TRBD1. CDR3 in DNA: TGTGCCAGCAGGGGACAGAGCTCCTATAATTCACCCCTCCACTTT. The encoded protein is CASRGQSSYNSPLHF.